This record looks at one T cell receptor (beta chain) sequence and its context. Its specificity is not known. The table came from immunoSEQ multiplex PCR; TCRdb's copy has only in-frame clones and leaves some out. The data show 4,000 to 6,000 clones, around 79% seen once. The data were obtained in a study of immune evolution from preneoplasia to lung adenocarcinoma. Study conclusions and caveats: Clonality was highest in normal lung, lower in later-stage lesions apparently. From normal lung to invasive adenocarcinoma, top clone frequencies appeared to decrease. Compared with EGFR-mutant or double wild-type lesions, KRAS-mutant nodules were more clonal.

Histologic diagnosis was independently verified by two lung pathologists. The sample consisted of FFPE minimally invasive lung adenocarcinoma tissue. This clonotype was sampled from a person between 45 and 75 years old with lung adenocarcinoma.

CDR3 protein: CASSSQGGSGETQYF. As DNA, the CDR3 is TGTGCCAGCAGCTCCCAGGGAGGGAGTGGTGAGACCCAGTACTTC. The V gene is TRBV7-9, the J gene TRBJ2-5; 7 bases line up with TRBD2. The CDR3 has 15 residues. The V segment lost 4 bases and the J segment 5 bases; nucleotides outside the gene matches: 10. CDR1 is SEHNR, CDR2 FQNEAQ, per germline (reference sequence). The complete variable domain, with remaining parts taken from reference TRBV7-9 and TRBJ2-5, reads DTGVSQNPRHKITKRGQNVTFRCDPISEHNRLYWYRQTLGQGPEFLTYFQNEAQLEKSRLLSDRFSAERPKGSFSTLEIQRTEQGDSAMYLCASSSQGGSGETQYFGPGTRLLVL.